This TCR beta chain was captured by sequencing in a study of T-cell reconstitution after alpha-beta-depleted transplantation in children. V dropped 3 bases and J dropped 7 bases, with 16 bases sitting between them. This CDR3 has 15 residues. Germline CDR1 DFQATT, CDR2 SNEGSKA (reference sequence). This clonotype has at least ten counts. Unique molecular identifiers were built into the TCRbeta library. TCRdb reprocessed the PCR reads via MiXCR and lists one record per CDR3 protein. The data contain about 400,000 distinct CDR3 sequences, 20% of them singletons. The chain carries TRBV20-1 and TRBJ1-6, with D unresolved. This sample comprised PBMCs from the stem cell graft donor, obtained from the stem cell graft. The clonotype comes from a human donor who donated a stem cell graft to a child with acute myeloid leukemia. CDR3 in amino acids: CSASVGVLGNSPLHF. In DNA form, the CDR3 reads TGCAGTGCTAGTGTTGGGGTATTGGGGAATTCACCCCTCCACTTT.